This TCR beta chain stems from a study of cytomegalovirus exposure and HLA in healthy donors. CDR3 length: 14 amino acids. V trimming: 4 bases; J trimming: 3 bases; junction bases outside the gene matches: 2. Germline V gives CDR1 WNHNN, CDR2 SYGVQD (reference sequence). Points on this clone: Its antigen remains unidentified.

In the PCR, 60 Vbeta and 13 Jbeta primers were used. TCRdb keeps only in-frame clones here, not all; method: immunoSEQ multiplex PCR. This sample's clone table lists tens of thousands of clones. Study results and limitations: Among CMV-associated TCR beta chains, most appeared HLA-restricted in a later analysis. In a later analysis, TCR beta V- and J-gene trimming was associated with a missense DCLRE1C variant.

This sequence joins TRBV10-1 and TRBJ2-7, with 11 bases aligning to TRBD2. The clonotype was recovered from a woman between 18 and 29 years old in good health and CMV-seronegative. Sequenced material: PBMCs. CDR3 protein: CASSGLAGFYEQYF. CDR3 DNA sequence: TGCGCCAGCAGTGGACTAGCGGGGTTCTACGAGCAGTACTTC.